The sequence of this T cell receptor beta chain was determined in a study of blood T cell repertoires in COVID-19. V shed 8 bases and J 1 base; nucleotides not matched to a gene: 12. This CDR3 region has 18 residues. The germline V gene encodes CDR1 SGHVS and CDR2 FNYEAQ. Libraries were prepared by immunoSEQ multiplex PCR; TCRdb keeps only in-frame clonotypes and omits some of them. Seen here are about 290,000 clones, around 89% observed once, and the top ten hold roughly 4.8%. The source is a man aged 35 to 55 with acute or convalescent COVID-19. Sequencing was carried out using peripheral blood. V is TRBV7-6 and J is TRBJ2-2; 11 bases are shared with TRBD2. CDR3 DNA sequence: TGTGCCAGCTTACGGACAGCCACTAGCGGGGGGAACACCGGGGAGCTGTTTTTT. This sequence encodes CASLRTATSGGNTGELFF.